This is a list of T cell receptor beta chains from one sample in a study of T cells in Graves' hyperthyroidism and ophthalmopathy. TCRdb reprocessed the multiplex PCR reads with MiXCR, giving one entry per CDR3 protein. The sample consists of more than 40,000 distinct CDR3 sequences, around 49% of them appearing once. Sequenced material: peripheral blood or thyroid tissue (not recorded which). The receptors were sampled from a woman between 50 and 59 years old with Graves' hyperthyroidism. The CDR3 runs from the conserved cysteine through the conserved F or W.

V gene,CDR3 protein
TRBV19,CASSIAGQKETQYF
TRBV2,CASSEQGRGSTEAFF
TRBV5-8,CASGYPNTKAFF
TRBV20-1,CSATAHEQYF
TRBV14,CASSVGAGAVYEQYF
TRBV29-1,CSVGGYTGTQYF
TRBV29-1,CSVAIGQNTEAFF
TRBV2,CASSYVEANTGELFF
TRBV7-3,CASRPEAFF
TRBV4-1,CASSQGLAGGYEQFF
TRBV10-3,CAISRDKGNEQYF
TRBV5-5,CASIPPGRSQYF
TRBV5-1,CASSPGTGAETQYF
TRBV5-6,CASSQLGQGSSPLHF
TRBV20-1,CSASPGFYEQYF
TRBV2,CASTGLAGGSSYEQYF
TRBV6-2/TRBV6-3,CASLTWTGKMNTEAFF
TRBV7-2,CASSLVATSTDTQYF
TRBV20-1,CSGTRQVQETQCF
TRBV20-1,CSARGGLAGAQETQYF
TRBV10-3,CAIRAAGDQPQHF
TRBV2,CASRRDGVIETQYF
TRBV30,CAWSVGGVGTGGDF
TRBV4-3,CASSQGRGANVLTF
TRBV12-3/TRBV12-4,CASSLRGNTGELFF
TRBV6-1,CASSPWGDNPPFHF
TRBV10-3,CAISLTGTSNNEQYF
TRBV28,CAGSPGLNTEAFF
TRBV4-3,CASSQDRSGGGYEQYF
TRBV7-3,CASSAGFGAEAFF
TRBV2,CASMKEWSGELFF
TRBV6-1,CASLTWTVNTEAF
TRBV2,CASSAGTVSYNSPLHF
TRBV5-6,CASSLSRTQYF
TRBV29-1,CSVEGTGGLTDTQYF
TRBV12-3/TRBV12-4,CASTARGRSDTQYF
TRBV4-1,CASSQGTLRAEAFF
TRBV29-1,CSSRSRTGMNTEAFF
TRBV20-1,CSATGTSGSQETQYF
TRBV2,CASRGLAGGPEETQYF
TRBV14,CASSQTGRNSPLHF
TRBV5-1,CASRGSYEQYF
TRBV9,CASRSEGTTGELFF
TRBV20-1,CSAQASGSEETQYF
TRBV15,CATSPSGREETQYF
TRBV29-1,CSVEEDEGVNGYTF
TRBV2,CASRPLAGGPVYEQYF
TRBV7-2,CASSRPAGGVEQYF
TRBV19,CASSIDPRPDQDTEAFF
TRBV7-9,CASSLSARDEQYF